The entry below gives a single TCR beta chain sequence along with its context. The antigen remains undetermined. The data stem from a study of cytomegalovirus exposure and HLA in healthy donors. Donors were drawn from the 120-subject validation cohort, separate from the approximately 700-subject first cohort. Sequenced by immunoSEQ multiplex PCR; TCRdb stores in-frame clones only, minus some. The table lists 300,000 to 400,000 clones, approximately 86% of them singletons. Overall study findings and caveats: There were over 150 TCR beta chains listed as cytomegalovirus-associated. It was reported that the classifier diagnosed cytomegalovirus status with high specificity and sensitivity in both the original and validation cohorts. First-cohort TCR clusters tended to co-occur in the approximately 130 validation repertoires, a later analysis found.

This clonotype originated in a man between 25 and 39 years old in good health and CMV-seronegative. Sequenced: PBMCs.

The CDR3 loop reads CASSGRTSGFSYEQYF. DNA for the CDR3: TGTGCCAGCAGTGGGAGGACTAGCGGGTTTTCCTACGAGCAGTACTTC. The gene calls are TRBV2 and TRBJ2-7; TRBD2 matches at 11 bases. Trimming at V came to 4 bases and at J to 1 base, leaving 6 bases not matched to a gene. Per the germline V gene, CDR1 is SNHLY and CDR2 is FYNNEI. The CDR3 consists of 16 residues.